Listed here are 19 T cell receptor beta chains from one sample, sequenced in a study of STAT3 mutations in large granular lymphocyte leukemia. The antigens these receptors bind are not known. Sequenced by immunoSEQ multiplex PCR; TCRdb stores in-frame clones only, minus some. Of approximately 45,000 clones listed, around 80% were seen once; the top ten hold 0.4% to 0.55%. Notes on the study in general: Every T-cell large granular lymphocyte leukemia patient had at least one immunodominant TCR beta clonotype.

The sequenced material came from PBMCs. These receptor sequences come from a human donor with T large granular lymphocyte leukemia. Some clones in this sample may be carry-over from other donors' samples.

As DNA, the CDR3 is TGTGCCAGCAGGGGTTCCGATGAAAAACTGTTTTTT. Its translation: CASRGSDEKLFF. The J gene is TRBJ1-4, the V gene TRBV7-9; D gene uncertain. Per the germline V gene, CDR1 is SEHNR and CDR2 is FQNEAQ (reference sequence). This CDR3 contains 12 residues. V was trimmed by 6 bases and J by 6 bases, leaving 8 bases between them.

This sequence joins TRBV9 and TRBJ2-2, with unresolved D. Germline CDR1 is SGDLS and CDR2 is YYNGEE. This CDR3 region has 14 residues. Trimming pared 4 bases from V and 2 bases from J, leaving 9 bases between. The CDR3 reads CASSPIGNTGELFF. The CDR3 DNA reads as TGTGCCAGCAGCCCCATCGGTAACACCGGGGAGCTGTTTTTT.

This clone was seen only once. The rearrangement uses TRBV28 and TRBJ1-1; possibly TRBD1 for D (6 bases). The CDR3 totals 13 residues. V gave up 6 bases and J gave up 6 bases, with 14 bases separating them. Germline CDR1 and CDR2: MDHEN and SYDVKM. DNA for the CDR3: TGTGCCAGCAGCGACGGAGGGGGGGCTGAAGCTTTCTTT. Its translation: CASSDGGGAEAFF.

This clone occurred once. This chain connects TRBV2 to TRBJ1-6, with no clear D. The V end lost 3 bases, the J end lost 7 bases, and 16 bases lay between the germline ends. The CDR3 sequence is 16 residues long. CDR1 and CDR2 from the germline V gene are SNHLY and FYNNEI. The DNA of the CDR3 is TGTGCCAGCAGTGATGGCTTAAGGGCGCGGAATTCACCCCTCCACTTT. Amino acid sequence: CASSDGLRARNSPLHF.

The chain is built from TRBV4-1 and TRBJ1-1, with unresolved D. The CDR3 consists of 16 residues. Trimming shortened V by 0 bases and J by 2 bases, and 13 bases separated the two germline ends. The germline CDR1 and CDR2 sequences are MGHRA and YSYEKL. CDR3 DNA sequence: TGCGCCAGCAGCCAAGATTGGCCCCTCCCCAACACTGAAGCTTTCTTT. It is translated as CASSQDWPLPNTEAFF.

This clone was detected only a few times. V gene TRBV7-9 combines with J gene TRBJ2-5; TRBD1 might be the D (7 bases). V dropped 2 bases and J dropped 10 bases, with 17 bases sitting between them. Germline CDR1 reads SEHNR; CDR2 reads FQNEAQ (reference sequence). CDR3 length: 14 residues. CDR3 nucleotides: TGTGCCAGCAGCTTATGGAGGGGGCGAGCTGTCCAGTACTTC. Translation gives CASSLWRGRAVQYF.

The J gene is TRBJ2-3, the V gene TRBV5-1; no clear D. CDR3 length: 15 amino acids. V lost 0 bases and J lost 5, with 13 bases in between. Germline V gene data show CDR1 as SGHRS and CDR2 as YFSETQ. CDR3 protein: CASSLGQLLGDTQYF. As DNA, the CDR3 is TGCGCCAGCAGCTTGGGGCAGCTCCTGGGAGATACGCAGTATTTT.

This sequence joins TRBV27 and TRBJ2-7; D assignment may be TRBD1 or TRBD2 (6 bases each). The ends were cut back, 6 bases at V and 7 bases at J, with 22 bases in the middle. Germline V gene lookup returns CDR1 MNHEY and CDR2 SMNVEV (reference sequence). The CDR3 consists of 15 residues. CDR3 sequence reads: CASSPTRPGAEEQYV. As DNA, the CDR3 is TGTGCCAGCAGCCCCACGCGGCCGGGGGCGGAAGAGCAGTACGTC.

This rearrangement joins TRBV5-1 to TRBJ1-4, with a possible D match to TRBD1 (5 bases). The CDR3 is 14 amino acids. Trimming removed 2 bases at V and 11 bases at J, with 16 bases between. CDR1 is SGHRS and CDR2 is YFSETQ in the germline V gene. Written as DNA, the CDR3 is TGCGCCAGCAGCTTAGGAACCCGAGAGGGGAAACTGTTTTTT. Amino acids: CASSLGTREGKLFF. The entire variable domain, with the rest obtained from reference TRBV5-1 and TRBJ1-4, is as follows: KAGVTQTPRYLIKTRGQQVTLSCSPISGHRSVSWYQQTPGQGLQFLFEYFSETQRNKGNFPGRFSGRQFSNSRSEMNVSTLELGDSALYLCASSLGTREGKLFFGSGTQLSVL.

The chain uses TRBV6-1 and TRBJ1-3, with 8 bases matching TRBD1. CDR3 length: 15 amino acids. The junction had 3 bases not matched to a gene; V was cut back by 5 bases and J by 0 bases. Germline V gene lookup returns CDR1 MNHNS and CDR2 SASEGT. This CDR3 reads CASSPDRGSGNTIYF. DNA for the CDR3: TGTGCCAGCAGTCCCGACAGGGGCTCTGGAAACACCATATATTTT.

The chain carries TRBV11-2 and TRBJ1-6, with D unclear. This CDR3 is 11 amino acids long. V was trimmed by 5 bases and J by 9 bases, leaving 5 bases between them. CDR1 is SGHAT and CDR2 is FQNNGV in the germline V gene. The CDR3 region is CASSGRSPLHF. Written as DNA, the CDR3 is TGTGCCAGCAGCGGACGTTCACCCCTCCACTTT.

For the CDR3, the DNA is TGTGCCAGCAGTTTATCCGGGACCTACGAGCAGTACTTC. The encoded protein is CASSLSGTYEQYF. The chain links TRBV28 to TRBJ2-7, with a tentative D call TRBD2 (5 bases). V gave up 1 base and J gave up 2 bases, with 6 bases separating them. Germline CDR1 reads MDHEN; CDR2 reads SYDVKM. There are 13 residues in the CDR3.

The rearrangement uses TRBV27 and TRBJ2-3; 9 bases line up with TRBD1. From germline, CDR1 is MNHEY and CDR2 SMNVEV (reference sequence). Trimming took 6 bases from V and 0 from J; bases not matched to a gene: 4. There are 15 residues in the CDR3. In DNA form, the CDR3 reads TGTGCCAGCAGAGGGACAGGGACTAGCACAGATACGCAGTATTTT. This codes for CASRGTGTSTDTQYF.

This chain connects TRBV2 to TRBJ2-2, with a tentative D call TRBD1 (6 bases). Between the trimmed V and J ends, which lost 7 bases and 0 bases, there was a span of 12 bases. CDR3 length equals 15 residues. Germline V CDR1 and CDR2: SNHLY, FYNNEI. DNA for the CDR3: TGTGCCAGCAAGGGGGTGAGCCCGAACACCGGGGAGCTGTTTTTT. Amino acid sequence: CASKGVSPNTGELFF. Using reference TRBV2 and TRBJ2-2 for the parts outside the CDR3, the full variable domain is EPEVTQTPSHQVTQMGQEVILRCVPISNHLYFYWYRQILGQKVEFLVSFYNNEISEKSEIFDDQFSVERPDGSNFTLKIRSTKLEDSAMYFCASKGVSPNTGELFFGEGSRLTVL.

J is TRBJ2-2 and V is TRBV7-9; TRBD2 matches at 7 bases. V lost 1 base, J lost 1 base, and 6 bases stayed unmatched. In germline, CDR1 is SEHNR, CDR2 FQNEAQ (reference sequence). This CDR3 contains 17 residues. DNA for the CDR3: TGTGCCAGCAGCTTAGTCGGCGGGGGAATGAACACCGGGGAGCTGTTTTTT. This encodes CASSLVGGGMNTGELFF.

The rearrangement joins TRBV27 to TRBJ2-3; 7 bases align to TRBD2. CDR1 MNHEY and CDR2 SMNVEV come from the germline V gene (reference sequence). With V trimmed by 5 bases and J by 1 base, 6 bases remained unmatched. The CDR3 extends over 15 amino acids. The CDR3 sequence is CASSLRGGGTDTQYF. The CDR3, as DNA: TGTGCCAGCAGTCTCCGCGGGGGAGGCACAGATACGCAGTATTTT.

This chain links TRBV5-6 with TRBJ1-4; D is possibly TRBD1 (5 bases). Germline V gene data show CDR1 as SGHDT and CDR2 as YYEEEE. This CDR3 contains 17 residues. The V gene lost 3 bases and the J gene lost 0 bases, with 15 bases spanning the gap. The CDR3 DNA sequence: TGTGCCAGCAGCTCCATACAGGCGCTTGCAACTAATGAAAAACTGTTTTTT. Protein product: CASSSIQALATNEKLFF.

This chain connects TRBV9 to TRBJ1-2, with D maybe TRBD1 (5 bases). The CDR3 runs 15 residues. Germline CDR1 is SGDLS and CDR2 is YYNGEE. Trimming took 3 bases from V and 5 from J, leaving 17 bases between them. The CDR3 spells CASSATGSGGYGYTF. For the CDR3, the DNA is TGTGCCAGCAGCGCCACGGGGTCCGGGGGGTATGGCTACACCTTC.

The rearrangement links TRBV10-3 to TRBJ2-3, with D perhaps TRBD2 (5 bases). V was shortened by 5 bases and J by 1 base, with 13 bases between the two germline ends. The germline CDR1 and CDR2 sequences are ENHRY and SYGVKD. This CDR3 comprises 15 residues. The CDR3 spells CAISKLDGGTDTQYF. CDR3 DNA sequence: TGTGCCATCAGTAAACTAGATGGAGGCACAGATACGCAGTATTTT.